This entry lists 23 T cell receptor beta chains sequenced from one sample in a study of breast tumors, draining lymph nodes, adjacent tissues. TCRdb re-derived calls from the multiplex PCR reads in MiXCR, one entry per CDR3 protein. This sample has about 270,000 distinct CDR3 sequences, with more than 30% found just once. Samples came from axillary lymph nodes draining the breast cancer. Material: axillary lymph node tissue. The receptors originated from a female donor with breast cancer. Some clones in this sample may be carry-over from other donors' samples.

This clonotype appeared once. The CDR3 does not close with the conserved phenylalanine or tryptophan, likely indicating a read error. No DNA is shown, since the ends of the CDR3 on it are uncertain; the CDR3 is the one TCRdb lists. The chain joins TRBV15 to TRBJ1-4. The CDR3 region is 11 residues in length, termini included. CDR1 LNHNV and CDR2 YYDKDF come from the germline V gene (reference sequence). The CDR3 region is CATSTSEEKWY.

This clonotype was observed many times. V is TRBV14 and J is TRBJ2-5; D ambiguous. V was clipped by 4 bases and J by 2 bases, with 14 bases between them. The CDR3 loop spans 15 amino acids. CDR1 is SGHDN and CDR2 is FVKESK in the germline V gene. The CDR3 region is CASSPMLGLQETQYF. For the CDR3, the DNA is TGTGCCAGCAGCCCGATGTTGGGCCTTCAAGAGACCCAGTACTTC.

This clonotype was seen only a few times. V is TRBV6-2 or TRBV6-3 and J is TRBJ2-7; maybe TRBD1 (5 bases). This CDR3 spans 17 amino acids. Germline values: CDR1 MNHEY, CDR2 SVGEGT. V gave up 0 bases and J gave up 2 bases, with 17 bases separating them. CDR3 amino acids: CASSYSKVSGSTYEQYF. The CDR3 DNA follows: TGTGCCAGCAGTTACTCGAAGGTCTCAGGGTCAACCTACGAGCAGTACTTC.

This clonotype has just a few counts. The chain recombines TRBV5-4 with TRBJ2-5; maybe TRBD1 (6 bases). Trimming cost V 7 bases and J 5 bases, with 21 bases left between them. Germline V gene lookup returns CDR1 SGHNT and CDR2 YYREEE (reference sequence). This CDR3 contains 15 residues. The CDR3 region has the DNA TGTGCCAGCTCCCCTCGGGGACCGAGGGGGGAGACCCAGTACTTC. It yields the protein CASSPRGPRGETQYF. The variable domain in full, completed from reference TRBV5-4 and TRBJ2-5, reads ETGVTQSPTHLIKTRGQQVTLRCSSQSGHNTVSWYQQALGQGPQFIFQYYREEENGRGNFPPRFSGLQFPNYSSELNVNALELDDSALYLCASSPRGPRGETQYFGPGTRLLVL.

This clonotype was counted once. The junction does not match germline at one end; this may be a read error. J is TRBJ2-1 and V is TRBV19; D is unclear. Germline V gene data show CDR1 as LNHDA and CDR2 as SQIVND (reference sequence). CDR3 size: 14 residues. CDR3 in amino acids: CASRSEGFYNEQSF. CDR3 bases: TGTGCCAGCCGAAGTGAAGGGTTCTACAATGAGCAGTCTTTC. Drawing the rest from reference TRBV19 and TRBJ2-1, the complete variable domain is DGGITQSPKYLFRKEGQNVTLSCEQNLNHDAMYWYRQDPGQGLRLIYYSQIVNDFQKGDIAEGYSVSREKKESFPLTVTSAQKNPTAFYLCASRSEGFYNEQSFGPGTRLTVL.

This clonotype was found many times. Here the CDR3 reads CASSSLRTGIDTQYF. The CDR3 DNA follows: TGTGCCAGCAGCTCCCTCCGGACAGGGATAGATACGCAGTATTTT. The chain is built from TRBV11-2 and TRBJ2-3, with 8 bases fitting TRBD1. Germline V gene data show CDR1 as SGHAT and CDR2 as FQNNGV. The length of the CDR3 is 15 residues. V dropped 4 bases and J dropped 5; count of bases not matched to a gene: 8.

Note on this clonotype: Given a much more abundant clone one base away, this may be a read error. The genes are TRBV12-3 or TRBV12-4 and TRBJ2-7; no reliable D call. The CDR3 extends over 14 amino acids. Here the CDR3 DNA reads TGTGCCAGCGGTTTCCAATCCAGCTCCTACGAGCAGTACTTC. Amino acid sequence: CASGFQSSSYEQYF.

This clonotype was picked up many times. This chain links TRBV5-5 with TRBJ2-3; D is undetermined. This CDR3 comprises 10 residues. Per the germline V gene, CDR1 is SGHKS and CDR2 is YYEKEE (reference sequence). With 7 bases removed from V and 5 bases from J, the gap between germline ends came to 5 bases. The CDR3 region has the DNA TGTGCCAGCTGGGGAGATACGCAGTATTTT. As protein: CASWGDTQYF.

This clonotype was detected many times. The chain employs TRBV7-6 and TRBJ2-2, with TRBD2 identical over 14 bases. This CDR3 comprises 18 residues. V lost 4 bases, J lost 1 base, and 5 bases stayed unmatched. Looked up from germline, CDR1 is SGHVS and CDR2 is FNYEAQ. Written as DNA, the CDR3 is TGTGCCAGCAGCTCCGGACTAGCGGGAGGTTGGAACACCGGGGAGCTGTTTTTT. It yields the protein CASSSGLAGGWNTGELFF.

Note on this clonotype: As the CDR3 is not closed by the conserved phenylalanine or tryptophan, this likely results from a read error. This chain connects TRBV9 to TRBJ1-1, with D possibly matching TRBD1 (6 bases). The germline CDR1 and CDR2 sequences are SGDLS and YYNGEE. Trimming removed 4 bases at V and 4 bases at J, with 17 bases between. There are 15 residues in the CDR3. CDR3 sequence (DNA): TGTGCCAGCAGCCCAAGGGGGGGGGAGGCCACTGAAGCTTTCCTT. This encodes CASSPRGGEATEAFL.

This clonotype occurred many times. V is TRBV2 and J is TRBJ2-2, with 7 bases fitting TRBD2. This CDR3 is 15 amino acids long. J was trimmed by 3 bases and V by 6 bases; bases with no gene match: 7. The germline gives CDR1 SNHLY, CDR2 FYNNEI. CDR3 nucleotides: TGTGCCAGCAGCCGACTAGCATGGTACACCGGGGAGCTGTTTTTT. Its translation: CASSRLAWYTGELFF.

This rearrangement joins TRBV6-5 to TRBJ2-1; TRBD2 agrees at 7 bases. Germline CDR1 MNHEY, CDR2 SVGAGI. The CDR3 sequence is 16 residues long. Trimming removed 4 bases from V and 3 bases from J; junction bases left unmatched: 9. This CDR3 reads CASSWSLAVDYNEQFF. Written as DNA, the CDR3 is TGTGCCAGCAGTTGGTCGCTAGCGGTCGACTACAATGAGCAGTTCTTC.

This clonotype has a handful of counts. This could be a read error, since a much larger clone is one nucleotide away. The rearrangement joins TRBV7-9 to TRBJ1-2; the match to TRBD1 covers 7 bases. This CDR3 is 15 amino acids long. The V gene's germline CDR1 is SEHNR and CDR2 FQNEAQ (reference sequence). The CDR3 nucleotides read TGTGCCAGCAGCTTAGGGGACAGAGCTAACTATGGCTACCCCTTC. Its translation is CASSLGDRANYGYPF.

This clonotype was observed a single time. This may come from a read error, since a much larger clone is one base off. Here the CDR3 DNA reads TGTGCCAGCAGCTTCCCGGGACCAGCCTACGAGCAGTACTTC. Its translation: CASSFPGPAYEQYF. J is TRBJ2-7 and V is TRBV5-4; D assignment may be TRBD1 or TRBD2 (5 bases each). The V and J ends lost 2 bases and 2 bases respectively, with 11 bases between them. There are 14 residues in the CDR3. The V gene's germline CDR1 is SGHNT and CDR2 YYREEE (reference sequence). Drawing the rest from reference TRBV5-4 and TRBJ2-7, the complete variable domain is ETGVTQSPTHLIKTRGQQVTLRCSSQSGHNTVSWYQQALGQGPQFIFQYYREEENGRGNFPPRFSGLQFPNYSSELNVNALELDDSALYLCASSFPGPAYEQYFGPGTRLTVT.

This clonotype was detected ten times or more. V gene TRBV7-4 combines with J gene TRBJ2-5; D not resolved. Trimming pared 2 bases from V and 0 bases from J, leaving 7 bases between. Germline loops: CDR1 SGHVT, CDR2 SQSDAQ. The length of the CDR3 is 14 residues. This chain's CDR3 is CASSLKVYQETQYF. For the CDR3, the DNA is TGTGCCAGCAGCTTAAAAGTTTACCAAGAGACCCAGTACTTC.

In the case of this clonotype: The junction does not match germline at one end; this may be a read error. This chain connects TRBV14 to TRBJ1-4; D gene unclear. In germline, CDR1 is SGHDN, CDR2 FVKESK. The CDR3 is made up of 16 amino acids. The CDR3 region has the DNA TGTGCCTGCAGCCAAGATTTCGGGAGGGCAAATGAAAAACTGTTTTTT. This translates into CACSQDFGRANEKLFF.

This clonotype was seen ten or more times. The chain is built from TRBV5-1 and TRBJ1-5, with TRBD1 matching 9 bases. CDR1 and CDR2 (germline): SGHRS, YFSETQ. The length of the CDR3 is 16 residues. V was pared by 4 bases and J by 4 bases, with 9 bases of the junction left unmatched. CDR3 bases: TGCGCCAGCAGCCGGAAACAGGGGGCGTATAATCAGCCCCAGCATTTT. Translated: CASSRKQGAYNQPQHF.

The CDR3 protein is CASSYSGRDEQFF. CDR3 DNA sequence: TGTGCCAGCAGTTACTCGGGGCGCGATGAGCAGTTCTTC. V and J are TRBV6-5 and TRBJ2-1; possible D gene TRBD1, 5 bases. Germline V gene sequence: CDR1 MNHEY, CDR2 SVGAGI. V was cut by 0 bases and J by 8 bases, with 8 bases left in between. This CDR3 region has 13 residues.

This clonotype has a single count. This chain links TRBV18 with TRBJ2-5; D possibly corresponds to TRBD1 (5 bases). Germline-derived CDR1 and CDR2 are KGHSH and LQKENI. Trimming stripped 5 bases from V and 7 bases from J, with 11 bases between. The CDR3 length is 12 residues. The DNA for the CDR3 is TGTGCCAGCTCAGGGGCCGAAGGGACCCAGTACTTC. Its translation: CASSGAEGTQYF.

On this clonotype itself: A single base separates this from a much larger clone, so it may be a read error. The chain joins TRBV7-9 to TRBJ2-5, with 8 bases aligning to TRBD2. Per the germline V gene, CDR1 is SEHNR and CDR2 is FQNEAQ (reference sequence). There are 15 residues in the CDR3. The CDR3 nucleotides are TGCGCCAACAGCTTGTATACGGGGGGGAAGGAGACCCAGTACTTC. It translates to CANSLYTGGKETQYF.

This clonotype was picked up many times. The CDR3 loop reads CASSSPGRAYEQYF. The CDR3 coding sequence is TGCGCCAGCAGCTCTCCAGGACGGGCCTACGAGCAGTACTTC. This sequence joins TRBV5-1 and TRBJ2-7; D not certain. The CDR3 sequence is 14 residues long. Trimming took off 3 bases at V and 2 bases at J, with 12 bases between the two ends. Germline V gene sequence: CDR1 SGHRS, CDR2 YFSETQ. Full variable domain (missing parts from reference TRBV5-1 and TRBJ2-7): KAGVTQTPRYLIKTRGQQVTLSCSPISGHRSVSWYQQTPGQGLQFLFEYFSETQRNKGNFPGRFSGRQFSNSRSEMNVSTLELGDSALYLCASSSPGRAYEQYFGPGTRLTVT.

This clonotype was counted between two and nine times. This chain connects TRBV6-1 to TRBJ1-3; D unresolved. The CDR3 runs to 14 residues. Trimming cost V 6 bases and J 0 bases, with 9 bases left between them. CDR1 is MNHNS and CDR2 is SASEGT in the germline V gene. The CDR3 coding sequence is TGTGCCAGCAGAAAGTCAGCCTCTGGAAACACCATATATTTT. Residues: CASRKSASGNTIYF.

Regarding this clonotype: The CDR3 does not end in the conserved phenylalanine or tryptophan, so this is likely a read error. No DNA is shown, since the ends of the CDR3 on it are uncertain; the CDR3 is the one TCRdb lists. The V gene is TRBV20-1, the J gene TRBJ1-6. Germline V gives CDR1 DFQATT, CDR2 SNEGSKA (reference sequence). Inclusive of both ends, the CDR3 amounts to 10 amino acids. The CDR3 sequence is CSARDRLAGV.